Sequencing of this T cell receptor beta chain was carried out in a study of post-analysis software for immune sequencing data. Findings of the study overall: Among five TRBV segments more frequent in patients than controls were TRBV5-6, TRBV5-1 and TRBV20-1.

Researchers reported that TCR beta cDNA libraries carried unique molecular identifiers. From the PCR reads, TCRdb called clonotypes with MiXCR, one entry per CDR3 protein. The table has 350,000 to 450,000 distinct CDR3 sequences, less than 40% seen once. This clonotype occurred a few times. Its antigen is not identified. The CDR3 runs to 16 residues. Germline loops: CDR1 MNHNS, CDR2 SASEGT. V dropped 7 bases and J dropped 0 bases, with 16 bases sitting between them. The sequencing sample was made of blood. The J gene is TRBJ1-5, the V gene TRBV6-1; D remains ambiguous. The clonotype comes from a girl under 18 with multiple sclerosis. The CDR3 spells CASTQNGVLSNQPQHF. CDR3 in DNA: TGTGCCAGCACCCAAAACGGGGTCCTTAGCAATCAGCCCCAGCATTTT.